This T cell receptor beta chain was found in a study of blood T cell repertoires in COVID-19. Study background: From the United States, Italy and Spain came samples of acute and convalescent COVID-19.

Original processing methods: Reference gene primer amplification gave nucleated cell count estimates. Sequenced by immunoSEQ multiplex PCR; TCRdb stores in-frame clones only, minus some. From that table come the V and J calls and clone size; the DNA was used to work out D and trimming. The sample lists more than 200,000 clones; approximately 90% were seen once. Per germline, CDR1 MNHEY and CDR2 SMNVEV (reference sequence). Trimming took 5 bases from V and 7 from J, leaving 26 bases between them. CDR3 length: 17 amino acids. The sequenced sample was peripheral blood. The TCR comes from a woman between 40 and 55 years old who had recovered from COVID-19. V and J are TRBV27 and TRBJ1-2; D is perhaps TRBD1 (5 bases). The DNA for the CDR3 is TGTGCCAGCAGTCCATGGGGGGTAAGCACCATACTAGGTGGCTACACCTTC. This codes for CASSPWGVSTILGGYTF.